This passage covers 27 T cell receptor beta chains from one sample sequenced in a study of identical twins. TCRdb used MiXCR to reprocess the 5' RACE reads, holding one entry per CDR3 protein. This table has 450,000 or so distinct CDR3 sequences, around a sixth appearing once. The sample was naive T cells sorted from blood. Receptor source: a man aged 45-60 years in good health.

The J gene is TRBJ1-5, the V gene TRBV10-3, with D unresolved. The germline V and J ends were trimmed by 7 bases and 0 bases, with 10 bases remaining between them. Germline loops: CDR1 ENHRY, CDR2 SYGVKD. This CDR3 is built from 14 residues. The CDR3 loop is CAIKSHTSNQPQHF. The CDR3 DNA is TGTGCCATCAAATCCCACACTAGCAATCAGCCCCAGCATTTT.

The chain carries TRBV12-3 or TRBV12-4 and TRBJ2-7; TRBD2 matches 9 bases. With V trimmed by 6 bases and J by 7 bases, 4 bases remained unmatched. The CDR3 length is 12 residues. The CDR3 DNA sequence: TGTGCCAGCAGCGGACTAGCGAGGGAGCAGTACTTC. Residues: CASSGLAREQYF.

There are a few counts of this clonotype. The J gene is TRBJ2-1, the V gene TRBV28, with TRBD2 identical over 11 bases. The CDR3 has 15 amino acids. The germline gives CDR1 MDHEN, CDR2 SYDVKM. V lost 1 base and J lost 6; bases outside the gene matches: 2. As DNA, the CDR3 is TGTGCCAGCAGTTTATTACTAGCGGGAGTCAATGAGCAGTTCTTC. Translating gives CASSLLLAGVNEQFF.

This clonotype has just one count. The V call is TRBV2, the J call TRBJ2-3; D ambiguous. The germline V gene has CDR1 SNHLY and CDR2 FYNNEI. Trimming removed 5 bases at V and 5 bases at J, with 11 bases between. The CDR3 totals 13 residues. CDR3 bases: TGTGCCAGCAGTAACCTTGCCCAAGATACGCAGTATTTT. It specifies CASSNLAQDTQYF.

The sample holds a few counts of this clonotype. J is TRBJ2-1 and V is TRBV20-1; 7 nucleotides agree with TRBD2. This CDR3 comprises 15 residues. With V trimmed by 2 bases and J by 5 bases, 9 bases remained unmatched. Looked up from germline, CDR1 is DFQATT and CDR2 is SNEGSKA (reference sequence). The CDR3 spells CSARILAVTHNEQFF. The CDR3, as DNA: TGCAGTGCTAGAATCCTAGCGGTGACCCACAATGAGCAGTTCTTC.

This clonotype was detected only once. The genes are TRBV12-3 or TRBV12-4 and TRBJ2-1, with TRBD2 matching 7 bases. V dropped 3 bases and J dropped 4; count of bases not matched to a gene: 6. The CDR3 is 15 residues long. The CDR3 sequence is CASSFLGLMYNEQFF. The CDR3 DNA reads TGTGCCAGCAGTTTTCTGGGACTAATGTACAATGAGCAGTTCTTC.

This chain connects TRBV19 to TRBJ2-1, with 9 bases fitting TRBD2. This CDR3 has 16 residues. V gave up 3 bases and J gave up 4 bases; unmatched junction bases: 7. CDR1 and CDR2 (germline): LNHDA, SQIVND (reference sequence). This CDR3 reads CASSILAGVRYNEQFF. The CDR3, as DNA: TGTGCCAGTAGTATTTTAGCGGGAGTGAGATACAATGAGCAGTTCTTC. The complete variable domain, with remaining parts taken from reference TRBV19 and TRBJ2-1, reads DGGITQSPKYLFRKEGQNVTLSCEQNLNHDAMYWYRQDPGQGLRLIYYSQIVNDFQKGDIAEGYSVSREKKESFPLTVTSAQKNPTAFYLCASSILAGVRYNEQFFGPGTRLTVL.

V is TRBV6-4 and J is TRBJ2-1; either TRBD1 or TRBD2 may supply D (5 bases each). Germline V gene lookup returns CDR1 MRHNA and CDR2 SNTAGT. CDR3 length: 14 residues. Deletions cut 3 bases from V and 4 bases from J, with 10 bases between. The CDR3 here is CASSEGVGYNEQFF. The CDR3 nucleotides read TGTGCCAGCAGTGAGGGGGTAGGGTACAATGAGCAGTTCTTC.

The sample holds many counts of this clonotype. The chain joins TRBV20-1 to TRBJ1-5; D possibly corresponds to TRBD1 (6 bases). From germline, CDR1 is DFQATT and CDR2 SNEGSKA (reference sequence). V was trimmed by 6 bases and J by 2 bases, leaving 14 bases between them. This CDR3 comprises 14 residues. The CDR3 spells CSAKQGGRNQPQHF. CDR3 sequence (DNA): TGCAGTGCAAAGCAAGGGGGTCGCAATCAGCCCCAGCATTTT.

This clonotype occurred a few times. V and J are TRBV5-1 and TRBJ2-3; 12 nucleotides line up with TRBD2. Germline V gene lookup returns CDR1 SGHRS and CDR2 YFSETQ. J gave up 2 bases and V 6 bases, and 10 bases lay outside the gene matches. This CDR3 has 17 residues. The CDR3 bases are TGCGCCAGCACAGCGGACCCTAGCGGGGGGGCCACAGATACGCAGTATTTT. Translated: CASTADPSGGATDTQYF.

This clonotype was seen a few times. The chain uses TRBV7-2 and TRBJ2-4; TRBD2 agrees at 8 bases. CDR3 size: 15 residues. Trimming removed 5 bases from V and 1 base from J; junction bases left unmatched: 4. In germline, CDR1 is SGHTA, CDR2 FQGNSA. The CDR3: CASSHGGAAKNIQYF. CDR3 nucleotide sequence: TGTGCCAGCAGCCACGGGGGGGCGGCCAAAAACATTCAGTACTTC.

This clonotype was seen a few times. The chain links TRBV7-8 to TRBJ2-5; 11 bases align to TRBD2. The CDR3 loop spans 17 amino acids. Germline V CDR1 and CDR2: SGHVS, FQNEAQ. Trimming took 1 base from V and 4 from J; bases not matched to a gene: 8. The CDR3 nucleotides are TGTGCCAGCAGCTTAGAACTAGCGGGAGTTTGGGGAGAGACCCAGTACTTC. Its protein product is CASSLELAGVWGETQYF.

This clonotype showed up just a few times. The rearrangement uses TRBV5-1 and TRBJ2-7, with D perhaps TRBD1 or TRBD2 (5 bases each). The CDR3 has 15 amino acids. V was trimmed by 0 bases and J by 3 bases, leaving 13 bases between them. CDR1 and CDR2 (germline): SGHRS, YFSETQ. The CDR3 DNA is TGCGCCAGCAGCTTGGGGGGGACGGTTGGCTACGAGCAGTACTTC. It codes for CASSLGGTVGYEQYF.

This clonotype was counted at least ten times. This CDR3 reads CASRDIQGPSSSEQYF. The CDR3, as DNA: TGTGCCAGCAGGGATATACAGGGACCATCATCGTCCGAGCAGTACTTC. This chain links TRBV2 with TRBJ2-7, with a tentative D call TRBD1 (6 bases). The CDR3 extends over 16 amino acids. Trimming removed 6 bases at V and 6 bases at J, with 24 bases between. Germline CDR1 SNHLY, CDR2 FYNNEI. The entire variable domain, with the rest obtained from reference TRBV2 and TRBJ2-7, is as follows: EPEVTQTPSHQVTQMGQEVILRCVPISNHLYFYWYRQILGQKVEFLVSFYNNEISEKSEIFDDQFSVERPDGSNFTLKIRSTKLEDSAMYFCASRDIQGPSSSEQYFGPGTRLTVT.

The chain links TRBV18 to TRBJ2-1; no firm D call. Germline loops: CDR1 KGHSH, CDR2 LQKENI. The CDR3 is 16 residues long. Trimming stripped 5 bases from V and 3 bases from J, with 17 bases between. The CDR3 region is CASSNLGPLNYNEQFF. In DNA form, the CDR3 reads TGTGCCAGCTCAAACTTAGGTCCACTTAACTACAATGAGCAGTTCTTC.

The chain uses TRBV28 and TRBJ2-7, with a tentative D call TRBD2 (5 bases). CDR1 is MDHEN, CDR2 SYDVKM, per germline. V dropped 4 bases and J dropped 2 bases, with 15 bases sitting between them. The CDR3 runs to 15 residues. CDR3 region: CASSSAGVRTYEQYF. The CDR3 DNA sequence: TGTGCCAGCAGTTCCGCCGGGGTGCGGACCTACGAGCAGTACTTC.

This clonotype was detected many times. This chain connects TRBV6-5 to TRBJ1-1; a possible D gene is TRBD1 (5 bases). CDR1 is MNHEY, CDR2 SVGAGI, per germline. Trimming removed 5 bases from V and 0 bases from J, with 16 bases in between. CDR3 size: 16 residues. CDR3 in DNA: TGTGCCAGCAGTAACCGACCGGGACGGATGAACACTGAAGCTTTCTTT. Its translation is CASSNRPGRMNTEAFF.

The chain couples TRBV3-1 to TRBJ2-5; D uncertain. V lost 7 bases and J 5 bases, leaving 8 bases between the germline ends. CDR3 size: 11 residues. CDR1 is LGHDT, CDR2 YNNKEL, per germline (reference sequence). Here the CDR3 reads CASNTGETQYF. CDR3 in DNA: TGTGCCAGCAACACTGGGGAGACCCAGTACTTC.

This clonotype has a count of ten or more. The chain joins TRBV9 to TRBJ2-5; the match to TRBD2 covers 10 bases. V was pared by 0 bases and J by 3 bases, with 5 bases of the junction left unmatched. Per germline, CDR1 SGDLS and CDR2 YYNGEE. The CDR3 contains 16 residues. Written as DNA, the CDR3 is TGTGCCAGCAGCGTAGCGGCTAGCGGGAGTAAAGAGACCCAGTACTTC. Translation: CASSVAASGSKETQYF.

There are a few counts of this clonotype. The V gene is TRBV7-9, the J gene TRBJ2-1; 7 bases are shared with TRBD2. Unmatched junction bases numbered 8, after V lost 3 bases and J lost 0 bases. The CDR3 is 17 residues long. Germline CDR1 and CDR2: SEHNR and FQNEAQ (reference sequence). CDR3 coding DNA: TGTGCCAGCAGCTTGTTGAGCGGGGCGAGCTCCTACAATGAGCAGTTCTTC. Encoded protein: CASSLLSGASSYNEQFF.

This clonotype was observed a few times. The chain combines TRBV4-1 with TRBJ1-1, with a possible D match to TRBD1 (6 bases). CDR1 is MGHRA and CDR2 is YSYEKL in the germline V gene. Between the trimmed V and J ends, which lost 3 bases and 10 bases, there was a span of 15 bases. This CDR3 comprises 13 residues. The CDR3 DNA is TGCGCCAGCAGCCAGGATACAGGGCGTAGAGCTTTCTTT. Its protein product is CASSQDTGRRAFF.

At least ten counts were recorded for this clonotype. The chain recombines TRBV5-1 with TRBJ2-1; D call uncertain. Germline V gene data show CDR1 as SGHRS and CDR2 as YFSETQ. CDR3 length: 13 residues. V dropped 2 bases and J dropped 8 bases, with 11 bases sitting between them. The CDR3 protein is CASSFLPRDEQFF. The CDR3 DNA sequence: TGCGCCAGCAGCTTCCTCCCTAGAGATGAGCAGTTCTTC. Complete variable domain (other parts from reference TRBV5-1 and TRBJ2-1): KAGVTQTPRYLIKTRGQQVTLSCSPISGHRSVSWYQQTPGQGLQFLFEYFSETQRNKGNFPGRFSGRQFSNSRSEMNVSTLELGDSALYLCASSFLPRDEQFFGPGTRLTVL.

This sequence joins TRBV4-2 and TRBJ2-7; weak D call: TRBD1 (6 bases). Germline V lookup: CDR1 LGHNA, CDR2 YNFKEQ. Trimming pared 0 bases from V and 2 bases from J, leaving 11 bases between. CDR3 length equals 15 residues. In nucleotides, the CDR3 is TGTGCCAGCAGCCAAGATAGGGGACATACCTACGAGCAGTACTTC. Translation: CASSQDRGHTYEQYF.

This clonotype was picked up a small number of times. The rearrangement links TRBV7-2 to TRBJ1-2, with unresolved D. The CDR3 is made up of 14 amino acids. From germline, CDR1 is SGHTA and CDR2 FQGNSA. V was cut by 1 base and J by 8 bases, with 14 bases left in between. The CDR3 DNA follows: TGTGCCAGCAGCTTAGTTAAGGGAAGAGAGGGCTACACCTTC. Translation gives CASSLVKGREGYTF.

This clonotype showed up just a few times. The rearrangement uses TRBV21-1 and TRBJ2-4. TRBV21-1 is described as a pseudogene. There are 11 residues in the CDR3. The CDR3 reads CASSLRTIQYF. The DNA of the CDR3 is TGTGCCAGCAGCCTGCGAACCATTCAGTACTTC.

V and J are TRBV7-9 and TRBJ2-7, with TRBD1 matching over 9 bases. CDR1 is SEHNR and CDR2 is FQNEAQ in the germline V gene (reference sequence). The CDR3 spans 15 residues. Trimming removed 5 bases from V and 3 bases from J; junction bases left unmatched: 8. In nucleotides, the CDR3 is TGTGCCAGCAGCCAACCGGGGACAGGGATCTACGAGCAGTACTTC. It translates to CASSQPGTGIYEQYF.

In this sample, this clonotype turned up a few times. The chain combines TRBV20-1 with TRBJ2-7; D remains ambiguous. Germline CDR1 is DFQATT and CDR2 is SNEGSKA (reference sequence). The CDR3 has 14 amino acids. With 1 base removed from V and 3 bases from J, the gap between germline ends came to 13 bases. The CDR3 DNA reads TGCAGTGCTAGAGCGGGTCTAGTTAGCTACGAGCAGTACTTC. It yields the protein CSARAGLVSYEQYF.